This T cell receptor (beta chain) was recovered during a study of radiation and T cells in renal cell carcinoma. General study findings and limits: In blood, top tumor clones expanded by 2 weeks, shrinking by 4.

This table comes from immunoSEQ multiplex PCR, and its TCRdb copy is limited to in-frame clones, with some not included. Of 100,000 to 150,000 clones listed, roughly 80% are singletons. This sample's time point: baseline pretreatment blood. Regarding treatment: 15 Gy SBRT to primary tumor, nephrectomy 4 weeks later. Germline loops: CDR1 SGHRS, CDR2 YFSETQ. The ends were cut back, 10 bases at V and 4 bases at J, with 17 bases in the middle. The CDR3 extends over 14 amino acids. As to this clone: Its specificity is unknown.

This clonotype originated in an older woman with renal cell carcinoma. This specimen consisted of blood, obtained from a patient whose treatment included radiotherapy and nephrectomy. This chain uses TRBV5-1 with TRBJ2-2; TRBD2 is a possible D gene (6 bases). CDR3 region: CAASGGYGTGELFF. As DNA, the CDR3 is TGCGCCGCCTCCGGAGGGTACGGCACCGGGGAGCTGTTTTTT.